Described below is a single T cell receptor (beta chain) sequence and its context. TCRdb's table, derived via immunoSEQ multiplex PCR, lists solely in-frame clones and lacks some. The data contain 90,000 to 120,000 clones, 65% to 90% of them singletons. Adults between roughly 18 and 90 years of age took part from about two dozen US areas. Recovered participants had two consecutive negative NP/OP PCR tests, healthcare professional clearance, or symptom resolution. This specimen belongs to a study of blood T cell repertoires in COVID-19. About the research overall: There were acute and convalescent COVID-19 samples, and they came from the United States, Italy and Spain. T cells, B-cell-depleted T cells, or PBMCs supplied cDNA or gDNA.

Between the trimmed V and J ends, which lost 0 bases and 0 bases, there was a span of 5 bases. CDR3 length: 14 residues. Germline V gene sequence: CDR1 SGHRS, CDR2 YFSETQ. This TCR was sampled from a woman aged 45-65 years who had recovered from COVID-19. The material sequenced was PBMCs or T cells enriched from blood (not recorded which). The chain employs TRBV5-1 and TRBJ2-3; D not resolved. The CDR3 spells CASSLAYSTDTQYF. The DNA of the CDR3 is TGCGCCAGCAGCTTGGCCTATAGCACAGATACGCAGTATTTT.